What follows are 6 T cell receptor beta chains derived from one specimen sequenced in a study of T cells in Graves' hyperthyroidism and ophthalmopathy. TCR beta CDR3 sequences were amplified from RNA transcripts. RT-PCR in the first round (using the HTBI primer set) targeted the TCR CDR3. Via MiXCR, TCRdb re-called the multiplex PCR reads, giving one row per CDR3 protein. The data show 490,000 or so distinct CDR3 sequences, 20% seen once. The sequenced sample was blood. All receptors come from a middle-aged man with Graves' ophthalmopathy.

V gene TRBV5-1 combines with J gene TRBJ1-5; no firm D call. Germline V gene lookup returns CDR1 SGHRS and CDR2 YFSETQ. Between the trimmed V and J ends, which lost 5 bases and 6 bases, there was a span of 15 bases. The CDR3 sequence is 14 residues long. The CDR3 spells CASRVRRIPQPQHF. In DNA, the CDR3 is TGCGCCAGCAGGGTTCGGCGCATCCCTCAGCCCCAGCATTTT.

The rearrangement uses TRBV29-1 and TRBJ2-2; D gene ambiguous. Trimming pared 3 bases from V and 4 bases from J, leaving 9 bases between. The V gene's germline CDR1 is SQVTM and CDR2 ANQGSEA. The CDR3 extends over 13 amino acids. The CDR3 sequence: CSVEGSGTGELFF. The CDR3 nucleotides are TGCAGCGTTGAGGGGTCGGGCACCGGGGAGCTGTTTTTT.

The CDR3 protein is CASSQGTDLYNEQFF. Here the CDR3 DNA reads TGTGCCAGCAGCCAAGGAACCGACCTTTACAATGAGCAGTTCTTC. The chain combines TRBV4-2 with TRBJ2-1; D call uncertain. Looked up from germline, CDR1 is LGHNA and CDR2 is YNFKEQ. CDR3 length: 15 amino acids. Trimming cost V 1 base and J 4 bases, with 11 bases left between them.

The chain uses TRBV15 and TRBJ1-2, with D maybe TRBD1 (5 bases). The germline CDR1 and CDR2 sequences are LNHNV and YYDKDF (reference sequence). This CDR3 has 14 amino acids. The V end was cut by 6 bases, the J end by 0 bases, with 11 bases between. CDR3 in DNA: TGTGCCACCAGATTGGACATCTCTAACTATGGCTACACCTTC. Translation: CATRLDISNYGYTF.

This clonotype has ten or more counts. The genes are TRBV18 and TRBJ1-1; 8 bases fit TRBD1. Germline values: CDR1 KGHSH, CDR2 LQKENI. The junction had 7 bases not matched to a gene; V was cut back by 6 bases and J by 4 bases. CDR3 size: 14 residues. The CDR3 loop reads CASSPTGGVTEAFF. The CDR3 DNA reads as TGTGCCAGCTCTCCTACAGGGGGTGTCACTGAAGCTTTCTTT. The variable domain in full, with the rest retrieved from reference TRBV18 and TRBJ1-1, is NAGVMQNPRHLVRRRGQEARLRCSPMKGHSHVYWYRQLPEEGLKFMVYLQKENIIDESGMPKERFSAEFPKEGPSILRIQQVVRGDSAAYFCASSPTGGVTEAFFGQGTRLTVV.

The chain carries TRBV12-3 or TRBV12-4 and TRBJ2-5; D is possibly TRBD1 (7 bases). The V end was cut by 6 bases, the J end by 4 bases, with 12 bases between. The CDR3 spans 13 residues. The CDR3 region has the DNA TGTGCCAGCAGCCCAGGGGGGCGAGAGACCCAGTACTTC. Translation gives CASSPGGRETQYF.